The rows below give T cell receptor beta chains drawn from one sample of a study of blood T cell repertoires in COVID-19. Here immunoSEQ multiplex PCR was the method, and the copy in TCRdb shows in-frame clones only, minus some. The sample has approximately 65,000 clones; approximately 85% are singletons. Sequenced sample: peripheral blood. These receptors all come from a human donor in a cohort sampled during active COVID-19. Both conserved end residues are trimmed from each CDR3. Fields, in order: D gene, V gene, clone size, CDR3 length, CDR3 protein. D genes are given only for firm matches. Not every row has a clone size; where given, it reads once, few, many or a size class.

>.|TRBV11-2|.|11
ASTHRRAARQY
>TRBD1|TRBV28|.|11
ASRRTGEETQY
>TRBD2|TRBV3-1/TRBV3-2|once|13
ASSQLAGGPSEQF
>TRBD1|TRBV5-6|.|13
ASSPGTGISGELF
>.|TRBV10-1|few|11
ASASDSTGELF
>TRBD1|TRBV5-5|.|14
ASSLSVGTGSQPQH
>TRBD2|TRBV5-6|.|14
ASSEVGKRGAVEQY
>TRBD1|TRBV7-9|.|13
ASSPWDSDPGTQY
>TRBD2|TRBV19|.|13
ASRPWASGVDTQY
>.|TRBV28|few|15
ASSLRAGIQGTDTQY
>.|TRBV6-4|.|11
ASSSEAANEQF
>TRBD2|TRBV7-2|.|14
ASSRERGVGYNEQF
>.|TRBV4-1|.|16
ASRGLTKIRGGTDTQY
>TRBD2|TRBV7-8|.|18
ASSLAWRGREGFPYNEQF
>.|TRBV24-1|.|14
ATSDSGTENTGELF
>.|TRBV11-2|.|11
ASLPGVGGELF
>.|TRBV11-2|.|13
ASGILASSTDTQY
>TRBD2|TRBV9|.|14
ASSVGAGGRTGELF
>TRBD2|TRBV7-9|.|15
ASSLGRTSGRLNEQF
>TRBD2|TRBV7-9|.|13
ASSFTSGATDTQY
>TRBD2|TRBV24-1|.|12
ATSAGGRSDTQY
>TRBD1|TRBV19|.|14
ASLTGTGDATGELF
>TRBD2|TRBV5-4|.|15
ASSSPGGRPNSHEQY
>.|TRBV5-8|.|16
ASSNIPGGIPPRYEQY
>.|TRBV7-7|.|11
ASSLTGNTEAF
>.|TRBV4-1|.|15
ASSQRYWGDSTDTQY
>.|TRBV4-2|.|13
ASSQDPRDYEKLF
>TRBD2|TRBV7-8|.|15
ASSLGRLAGHTDTQY
>TRBD1|TRBV4-1|.|10
ASSRDREKLF